This T cell receptor beta chain is drawn from a study of response to subunit inactivated influenza vaccine. TCRdb itself ran the RT-PCR reads through MiXCR, one entry per CDR3 protein. The data hold around 650,000 distinct CDR3 sequences, with 15% to 18% observed a single time. Germline loops: CDR1 SGHAT, CDR2 FQNNGV. The CDR3 covers 13 residues. The V end lost 2 bases, the J end lost 6 bases, and 8 bases lay between the germline ends. The study's findings and limits: Authors proposed each seasonal influenza vaccination draws in few new T cells.

This clonotype has a count of ten or more. Its antigen is as yet unknown. The sample consisted of PBMCs from blood, taken 12 days after vaccination. The receptor was derived from a man over 45 who received an inactivated influenza vaccine. V gene TRBV11-2 combines with J gene TRBJ2-1, with a possible D match to TRBD1 (6 bases). This CDR3 reads CASSLSGVNEQFF. The CDR3 nucleotides read TGTGCCAGCAGCTTATCAGGGGTCAATGAGCAGTTCTTC. Supplemented by reference TRBV11-2 and TRBJ2-1, the full variable domain reads EAGVAQSPRYKIIEKRQSVAFWCNPISGHATLYWYQQILGQGPKLLIQFQNNGVVDDSQLPKDRFSAERLKGVDSTLKIQPAKLEDSAVYLCASSLSGVNEQFFGPGTRLTVL.